This is a list of T cell receptor beta chains from one sample in a study of multiple sclerosis patients with progressive multifocal leukoencephalopathy. Using immunoSEQ multiplex PCR, the repertoire was profiled, and TCRdb retains in-frame clones only, with some absent. The sample holds tens of thousands of clones; about 88% are singletons and the top ten take 1.1%. Sample: PBMCs. The receptors stem from a human donor with multiple sclerosis. Each CDR3 is given with its conserved first and last residue. The D gene is left open where the match is weak. Clone size appears in some rows only: once, few, many, or a class for an expanded clone.

D,size,J,V,CDR3,DNA
TRBD1,-,TRBJ2-3,TRBV27,CASSYIGWTGGSSDTQYF,TGTGCCAGCAGTTATATAGGGTGGACAGGGGGCAGCTCAGATACGCAGTATTTT
-,-,TRBJ2-2,TRBV10-3,CAISANKVVGDTGELFF,TGTGCCATCAGTGCGAACAAGGTGGTTGGGGACACCGGGGAGCTGTTTTTT
-,-,TRBJ1-5,TRBV4-2,CASSQVVSGGRGGNQPQHF,TGTGCCAGCAGCCAAGTTGTCTCCGGGGGCCGGGGAGGTAATCAGCCCCAGCATTTT
-,-,TRBJ1-6,TRBV19,CASSMQGPVNSPLHF,TGTGCCAGTAGTATGCAGGGCCCAGTAAATTCACCCCTCCACTTT
-,-,TRBJ2-3,TRBV4-1,CASSQVLGGASTDTQYF,TGCGCCAGCAGCCAAGTTCTGGGCGGGGCTAGCACAGATACGCAGTATTTT
-,-,TRBJ2-2,TRBV27,CASSMKRGQGPSGELFF,TGTGCCAGCAGTATGAAACGGGGGCAGGGCCCCTCCGGGGAGCTGTTTTTT
-,-,TRBJ2-3,TRBV9,CASSVGPPLTDTQYF,TGTGCCAGCAGCGTCGGACCCCCACTCACAGATACGCAGTATTTT
-,-,TRBJ1-2,TRBV19,CATSKFRQSPNYGYTF,TGTGCCACTTCCAAATTCCGACAGTCACCTAACTATGGCTACACCTTC
TRBD1,-,TRBJ2-1,TRBV7-6,CASSFVRGPGEQFF,TGTGCCAGCAGCTTTGTCAGGGGGCCGGGTGAGCAGTTCTTC
-,-,TRBJ1-1,TRBV2,CAVGLNTEAFF,TGTGCCGTCGGCTTGAACACTGAAGCTTTCTTT
-,-,TRBJ1-1,TRBV10-2,CASSADSEAFF,TGCGCCAGCAGCGCGGACAGTGAAGCTTTCTTT
-,once,TRBJ1-2,TRBV7-9,CASSLQGGHRNYGYTF,TGTGCCAGCAGCTTACAGGGTGGACACCGTAACTATGGCTACACCTTC
-,-,TRBJ2-7,TRBV4-2,CASSPLAGYYEQYF,TGTGCCAGCAGCCCACTGGCAGGATACTACGAGCAGTACTTC
-,-,TRBJ1-6,TRBV27,CASRSTDSPLHF,TGTGCCAGCAGGTCAACGGATTCACCCCTCCACTTT
-,-,TRBJ2-7,TRBV7-9,CASSFSVGAQYVQYF,TGTGCCAGCAGCTTTTCAGTCGGCGCGCAGTATGTGCAGTACTTC
-,once,TRBJ1-2,TRBV4-1,CASSQPGGTYYGYTF,TGCGCCAGCAGCCAACCTGGGGGGACTTACTATGGCTACACCTTC
-,once,TRBJ1-6,TRBV25-1,CASRETGFHSPLHF,TGTGCCAGCAGGGAAACAGGGTTTCATTCACCCCTCCACTTT
-,-,TRBJ2-3,TRBV27,CASSLTSGTLGTDTQYF,TGTGCCAGCAGTCTAACCTCCGGGACCCTGGGAACAGATACGCAGTATTTT
TRBD1,few,TRBJ1-1,TRBV6-1,CASSEAFTGGWTEAFF,TGTGCCAGCAGTGAAGCTTTCACAGGGGGCTGGACTGAAGCTTTCTTT
TRBD2,-,TRBJ2-3,TRBV6-4,CASSDVSGGAPDTQYF,TGTGCCAGCAGTGACGTTAGCGGGGGGGCCCCAGATACGCAGTATTTT
-,-,TRBJ1-2,TRBV29-1,CSVEEGQFYGYTF,TGCAGCGTTGAAGAAGGACAGTTCTATGGCTACACCTTC
-,-,TRBJ1-2,TRBV30,CAWSVLAGKEGYTF,TGTGCCTGGAGTGTACTGGCAGGGAAAGAGGGCTACACCTTC
-,-,TRBJ1-5,TRBV6-6,CASSSQGQPQHF,TGTGCCAGCAGTTCCCAGGGGCAGCCCCAGCATTTT
-,-,TRBJ2-2,TRBV9,CASSPGPPGLTGELFF,TGTGCCAGCAGCCCCGGGCCCCCCGGGTTGACCGGGGAGCTGTTTTTT
-,-,TRBJ1-5,TRBV7-8,CASSLVVEQPQHF,TGTGCCAGCAGCTTAGTCGTGGAACAGCCCCAGCATTTT
-,-,TRBJ1-1,TRBV10-3,CAISESGGDTEAFF,TGTGCCATCAGTGAGTCGGGGGGGGACACTGAAGCTTTCTTT
TRBD1,-,TRBJ2-2,TRBV6-4,CASRAQGGSTGELFF,TGTGCCAGCAGGGCACAGGGGGGAAGCACCGGGGAGCTGTTTTTT
-,-,TRBJ2-5,TRBV11-2,CASSLVWGIQETQYF,TGTGCCAGCAGCTTAGTTTGGGGAATTCAAGAGACCCAGTACTTC
TRBD1,once,TRBJ2-1,TRBV5-6,CASRLDRGLHEQFF,TGTGCCAGCAGACTGGACAGGGGGCTCCATGAGCAGTTCTTC
-,-,TRBJ1-2,TRBV20-1,CSARNGYTF,TGCAGTGCTAGGAACGGCTACACCTTC
TRBD1,-,TRBJ1-1,TRBV18,CASSPSLGGYEAFF,TGTGCCAGCTCACCTTCTTTAGGGGGCTATGAAGCTTTCTTT
-,-,TRBJ2-3,TRBV7-6,CASSPITRATDTQYF,TGTGCCAGCAGCCCAATAACCCGTGCCACAGATACGCAGTATTTT
TRBD1,-,TRBJ1-2,TRBV27,CASSLSKTGIDDYGYTF,TGTGCCAGCAGTCTGTCCAAGACAGGGATCGACGACTATGGCTACACCTTC
TRBD1,-,TRBJ1-1,TRBV19,CASRFRDRGTEAFF,TGTGCCAGTAGGTTTCGGGACAGAGGCACTGAAGCTTTCTTT
TRBD1,-,TRBJ1-6,TRBV27,CASSLRTGQGDSPLHF,TGTGCCAGCAGCCTCCGAACGGGACAGGGGGATTCACCCCTCCACTTT
-,-,TRBJ2-7,TRBV5-8,CASSYGRVQTYEQYF,TGTGCCAGCAGTTACGGACGCGTACAGACCTACGAGCAGTACTTC
-,-,TRBJ1-1,TRBV7-9,CASIGRGQIKSNTEAFF,TGTGCCAGCATTGGAAGAGGACAGATTAAATCGAACACTGAAGCTTTCTTT
-,-,TRBJ1-5,TRBV2,CASSEEILSNQPQHF,TGTGCCAGCAGTGAGGAGATTCTTAGCAATCAGCCCCAGCATTTT
-,-,TRBJ2-1,TRBV28,CAFQGGGNEQFF,TGTGCCTTCCAGGGGGGGGGCAATGAGCAGTTCTTC
-,-,TRBJ2-7,TRBV4-2,CASSPRGGDYMFYEQYF,TGTGCCAGCAGCCCCCGGGGAGGAGATTACATGTTCTACGAGCAGTACTTC
-,-,TRBJ2-3,TRBV2,CASNRLGPPTDTQYF,TGTGCCAGCAACCGCCTGGGCCCTCCCACAGATACGCAGTATTTT
-,-,TRBJ1-5,TRBV19,CASSREGPQHF,TGTGCCAGTAGCCGCGAAGGGCCCCAGCATTTT
TRBD2,few,TRBJ2-2,TRBV6-4,CASSDSGGENTGELFF,TGTGCCAGCAGTGACTCGGGGGGGGAGAACACCGGGGAGCTGTTTTTT
-,-,TRBJ1-3,TRBV9,CASRGGNTIYF,TGTGCCAGCAGGGGGGGAAACACCATATATTTT
-,-,TRBJ2-3,TRBV2,CASRTNTDTQYF,TGTGCCAGTAGGACCAACACAGATACGCAGTATTTT
TRBD1,-,TRBJ1-1,TRBV7-3,CASSYGQGQAFF,TGTGCCAGCAGCTACGGACAGGGGCAAGCTTTCTTT
TRBD2,-,TRBJ2-3,TRBV7-6,CASSPGRLTTDTQYF,TGTGCCAGCAGCCCCGGGAGGCTTACCACAGATACGCAGTATTTT
-,-,TRBJ1-1,TRBV7-9,CASSLALNTEAFF,TGTGCCAGCAGCTTAGCCTTGAACACTGAAGCTTTCTTT
-,-,TRBJ2-5,TRBV4-1,CASSQEPQETQYF,TGCGCCAGCAGCCAAGAGCCCCAAGAGACCCAGTACTTC
-,-,TRBJ2-3,TRBV13,CASSGTSATDTQYF,TGTGCCAGCAGCGGGACCTCAGCGACAGATACGCAGTATTTT
TRBD2,-,TRBJ2-2,TRBV5-6,CASSRGGGLTTGELFF,TGTGCCAGCAGCCGCGGGGGGGGATTGACCACCGGGGAGCTGTTTTTT
-,few,TRBJ2-7,TRBV6-5,CASNSGHPYEQYF,TGTGCCAGCAACTCGGGACACCCCTACGAGCAGTACTTC
-,-,TRBJ2-7,TRBV19,CASSARRLSSYEQYF,TGTGCCAGTAGCGCGCGACGATTAAGCTCCTACGAGCAGTACTTC
-,-,TRBJ1-2,TRBV2,CASSDRGGNYGYTF,TGTGCCAGCAGTGACAGGGGAGGGAACTATGGCTACACCTTC
-,-,TRBJ2-2,TRBV29-1,CSVAHRPQGGELFF,TGCAGCGTTGCCCACCGACCTCAGGGCGGGGAGCTGTTTTTT
-,-,TRBJ2-5,TRBV18,CASSPTPGAQETQYF,TGTGCCAGCTCACCAACGCCAGGGGCGCAAGAGACCCAGTACTTC
-,-,TRBJ1-1,TRBV29-1,CSVEARNTEAFF,TGCAGCGTTGAAGCTCGGAACACTGAAGCTTTCTTT
-,-,TRBJ2-1,TRBV5-6,CASSPDRNNEQFF,TGTGCCAGCAGCCCGGACCGAAACAATGAGCAGTTCTTC
TRBD1,-,TRBJ1-2,TRBV7-2,CASSLTGQGNYGYTF,TGTGCCAGCAGCCTAACGGGACAGGGAAACTATGGCTACACCTTC